One sample yielded the 29 T cell receptor beta chains listed below, sequenced in a study of blood T cell repertoires in COVID-19 (dated by TCRdb to 2020 to 2022). Receptor amplification or capture employed the immunoSEQ multiplex PCR assay. TCRdb obtained this table from immuneACCESS and retained in-frame rearrangements with V and J assigned. These tables miss some clones; where compared with another copy, unresolved V genes account for less than half of the shortfall, and the remainder is unexplained. The sample has 150,000 or so clones on record, over 75% of them singletons. The top ten clonotypes cover 13% of the sample. The specimen sequenced was peripheral blood. The receptors shown here come from a man aged 60 to 75 with active or convalescent COVID-19.

V and J are TRBV7-8 and TRBJ2-5; TRBD1 matches at 12 bases. Germline trimming cut 4 bases from V and 1 base from J; bases unmatched to any gene: 1. Germline loops: CDR1 SGHVS, CDR2 FQNEAQ. The CDR3 length is 15 residues. The chain's CDR3 is CASSWDRGLQETQYF. The CDR3 DNA is TGTGCCAGCAGCTGGGACAGGGGGCTCCAAGAGACCCAGTACTTC.

The rearrangement links TRBV5-1 to TRBJ2-7; no definite D call. This CDR3 region has 14 residues. The germline V gene encodes CDR1 SGHRS and CDR2 YFSETQ. V was clipped by 3 bases and J by 4 bases, with 14 bases between them. CDR3 loop: CASSSVNQVYEQYF. The CDR3 DNA sequence: TGCGCCAGCAGCTCGGTCAATCAGGTTTACGAGCAGTACTTC.

This clone appeared a single time. The J gene is TRBJ1-5, the V gene TRBV27, with D hard to call. The ends were cut back, 8 bases at V and 5 bases at J, with 16 bases in the middle. The CDR3 is made up of 14 amino acids. Germline V gene lookup returns CDR1 MNHEY and CDR2 SMNVEV (reference sequence). CDR3 bases: TGTGCCAGCGCCGATCGGAGCGGAGATCAGCCCCAGCATTTT. Translated: CASADRSGDQPQHF.

J is TRBJ2-7 and V is TRBV19; D is undetermined. CDR1 and CDR2 from the germline V gene are LNHDA and SQIVND (reference sequence). V was clipped by 5 bases and J by 0 bases, with 17 bases between them. This CDR3 contains 16 residues. The DNA of the CDR3 is TGTGCCAGTAGTCGCCGGCCGGCCTCGGGCTCCTACGAGCAGTACTTC. It encodes CASSRRPASGSYEQYF. The complete variable domain, with remaining parts taken from reference TRBV19 and TRBJ2-7, reads DGGITQSPKYLFRKEGQNVTLSCEQNLNHDAMYWYRQDPGQGLRLIYYSQIVNDFQKGDIAEGYSVSREKKESFPLTVTSAQKNPTAFYLCASSRRPASGSYEQYFGPGTRLTVT.

The DNA for the CDR3 is TGCGCCAGCAGCCAATCAGGGGCAAACTATGGCTACACCTTC. Its protein product is CASSQSGANYGYTF. This sequence joins TRBV4-3 and TRBJ1-2; D is possibly TRBD1 (6 bases). Germline loops: CDR1 LGHNA, CDR2 YSLEER. The V and J ends lost 2 bases and 2 bases respectively, with 9 bases between them. The CDR3 extends over 14 amino acids.

V and J are TRBV3-1 (or the pseudogene TRBV3-2) and TRBJ2-1, with a weak D call TRBD2 (6 bases). In germline, CDR1 is LGHDT, CDR2 YNNKEL (reference sequence). Trimming left V 5 bases short and J 1 base short, with 12 bases between. The CDR3 covers 15 residues. The CDR3 spells CASSETGRSYNEQFF. The CDR3 region has the DNA TGTGCCAGCAGCGAAACCGGGAGATCCTACAATGAGCAGTTCTTC.

The V and J genes are TRBV12-5 and TRBJ2-5, with 7 bases identical to TRBD2. The germline CDR1 and CDR2 sequences are LGHNT and FRNRAP. V was clipped by 6 bases and J by 7 bases; unmatched bases: 11. This CDR3 is 14 amino acids long. The CDR3 protein is CASGRGTGGGTQYF. DNA for the CDR3: TGTGCTAGTGGACGAGGGACGGGAGGAGGGACCCAGTACTTC.

The genes are TRBV28 and TRBJ1-6; D remains ambiguous. The germline V gene encodes CDR1 MDHEN and CDR2 SYDVKM. Trimming took off 6 bases at V and 2 bases at J, with 11 bases between the two ends. The CDR3 covers 15 residues. The CDR3, as DNA: TGTGCCAGCAGCTACGGGAGAACCTATAATTCACCCCTCCACTTT. Encoded protein: CASSYGRTYNSPLHF.

This chain uses TRBV29-1 with TRBJ2-7, with a possible D match to TRBD1 (6 bases). The CDR3 contains 13 residues. Germline CDR1 and CDR2: SQVTM and ANQGSEA. Trimming took off 4 bases at V and 3 bases at J, with 13 bases between the two ends. CDR3 in DNA: TGCAGCGTTGGCAGGGGAGAGTTCTACGAGCAGTACTTC. It codes for CSVGRGEFYEQYF.

The V gene is TRBV18, the J gene TRBJ1-1; a possible D gene is TRBD1 (6 bases). This CDR3 has 15 residues. CDR1 and CDR2 from the germline V gene are KGHSH and LQKENI. V lost 2 bases to trimming and J lost 1 base, with 11 bases between them. CDR3 sequence (DNA): TGTGCCAGCTCACCAACAGGGCAGCCGAACACTGAAGCTTTCTTT. It codes for CASSPTGQPNTEAFF.

The chain combines TRBV28 with TRBJ2-7; no firm D call. Trimming took 6 bases from V and 2 from J, leaving 8 bases between them. The CDR3 extends over 12 amino acids. Germline V gene sequence: CDR1 MDHEN, CDR2 SYDVKM. DNA for the CDR3: TGTGCCAGCAGCCCAAGCCCCTACGAGCAGTACTTC. Its protein is CASSPSPYEQYF.

V and J are TRBV6-5 and TRBJ2-7; D might be TRBD1 (6 bases). The V gene lost 5 bases and the J gene lost 4 bases, with 18 bases spanning the gap. This CDR3 region has 15 residues. CDR1 is MNHEY, CDR2 SVGAGI, per germline. The CDR3 region is CASSKSLEGGYEQYF. For the CDR3, the DNA is TGTGCCAGCAGTAAAAGCCTGGAAGGGGGATACGAGCAGTACTTC.

The chain uses TRBV7-2 and TRBJ2-1; TRBD2 matches at 10 bases. The germline V gene encodes CDR1 SGHTA and CDR2 FQGNSA. J was trimmed by 9 bases and V by 5 bases; bases with no gene match: 7. CDR3 size: 14 residues. This chain's CDR3 is CASSVRTSGGEQFF. The CDR3 DNA reads TGTGCCAGCAGCGTAAGGACTAGCGGCGGTGAGCAGTTCTTC. Complete variable domain (other parts from reference TRBV7-2 and TRBJ2-1): GAGVSQSPSNKVTEKGKDVELRCDPISGHTALYWYRQSLGQGLEFLIYFQGNSAPDKSGLPSDRFSAERTGGSVSTLTIQRTQQEDSAVYLCASSVRTSGGEQFFGPGTRLTVL.

This chain connects TRBV9 to TRBJ2-1; TRBD2 aligns across 8 bases. Unmatched junction bases numbered 8, after V lost 3 bases and J lost 9 bases. The germline gives CDR1 SGDLS, CDR2 YYNGEE. The CDR3 spans 14 residues. Written as DNA, the CDR3 is TGTGCCAGCAGCGCACTAGCGGAGAGGGGTGAGCAGTTCTTC. Encoded protein: CASSALAERGEQFF.

This chain joins TRBV3-1 (or the pseudogene TRBV3-2) and TRBJ2-1; TRBD2 matches 8 bases. CDR3 length: 16 residues. Trimming took 1 base from V and 6 from J; bases not matched to a gene: 8. The germline CDR1 and CDR2 sequences are LGHDT and YNNKEL (reference sequence). The CDR3 DNA sequence: TGTGCCAGCAGCCAAGCCCTCAGCGGGAGTGGCAATGAGCAGTTCTTC. Protein: CASSQALSGSGNEQFF.

The V and J genes are TRBV7-9 and TRBJ2-7, with 11 bases matching TRBD2. The CDR3 is made up of 15 amino acids. Trimming removed 5 bases from V and 1 base from J; junction bases left unmatched: 4. The germline V gene has CDR1 SEHNR and CDR2 FQNEAQ (reference sequence). CDR3 coding DNA: TGTGCCAGCAGCCAGGGACTAGCGGCGTCCTACGAGCAGTACTTC. This sequence encodes CASSQGLAASYEQYF.

The rearrangement uses TRBV7-2 and TRBJ2-7, with 10 bases matching TRBD2. CDR3 length: 15 residues. The J segment lost 7 bases and the V segment lost 1 base, leaving 7 bases of the junction unmatched. CDR1 is SGHTA and CDR2 is FQGNSA in the germline V gene. In DNA, the CDR3 is TGTGCCAGCAGCTTAGAGAGCGGGAGGGGTTGGGAGCAGTACTTC. The encoded protein is CASSLESGRGWEQYF.

The J gene is TRBJ2-3, the V gene TRBV4-1; a possible D gene is TRBD1 (6 bases). The V gene lost 8 bases and the J gene lost 1 base, with 13 bases spanning the gap. The V gene's germline CDR1 is MGHRA and CDR2 YSYEKL. The CDR3 consists of 14 residues. As DNA, the CDR3 is TGCGCCAGCGAGAGACAGGTGGGCACAGATACGCAGTATTTT. This encodes CASERQVGTDTQYF.

This chain joins TRBV5-4 and TRBJ1-2, with a tentative D call TRBD1 (5 bases). Germline V CDR1 and CDR2: SGHNT, YYREEE (reference sequence). V was trimmed by 1 base and J by 4 bases, leaving 8 bases between them. This CDR3 comprises 13 residues. The CDR3 protein is CASSLRGGYGYTF. The CDR3 nucleotides read TGTGCCAGCAGCTTGAGGGGAGGCTATGGCTACACCTTC.

The chain couples TRBV5-1 to TRBJ1-5; TRBD1 agrees at 10 bases. Germline-derived CDR1 and CDR2 are SGHRS and YFSETQ. V dropped 4 bases and J dropped 7; count of bases not matched to a gene: 8. The CDR3 covers 15 residues. CDR3 protein: CASSPGQGIQQPQHF. CDR3 nucleotide sequence: TGCGCCAGCAGCCCGGGACAGGGGATTCAACAGCCCCAGCATTTT. The full variable domain, in which reference TRBV5-1 and TRBJ1-5 provide the parts outside the CDR3, is KAGVTQTPRYLIKTRGQQVTLSCSPISGHRSVSWYQQTPGQGLQFLFEYFSETQRNKGNFPGRFSGRQFSNSRSEMNVSTLELGDSALYLCASSPGQGIQQPQHFGDGTRLSIL.

This sequence joins TRBV4-2 and TRBJ2-2, with TRBD1 matching over 8 bases. The V gene end was trimmed by 2 bases and the J gene end by 4 bases; junction bases not matched to a gene: 6. The CDR3 consists of 16 residues. Germline V gene data show CDR1 as LGHNA and CDR2 as YNFKEQ. In DNA form, the CDR3 reads TGTGCCAGCAGCCAACCAGGGGGCGCGGGCACCGGGGAGCTGTTTTTT. Translating gives CASSQPGGAGTGELFF.

This chain joins TRBV11-2 and TRBJ1-1; D uncertain. The germline CDR1 and CDR2 sequences are SGHAT and FQNNGV. The CDR3 totals 13 residues. Trimming shortened V by 5 bases and J by 5 bases, and 12 bases separated the two germline ends. CDR3 DNA sequence: TGTGCCAGCAGCCTCGGTCCGGGGACTGAAGCTTTCTTT. This encodes CASSLGPGTEAFF.

This chain links TRBV30 with TRBJ1-6; tentative D call: TRBD1 (6 bases). V shed 3 bases and J shed 9 bases, with 18 bases lying between them. The germline CDR1 and CDR2 sequences are GTSNPN and SVGIG (reference sequence). CDR3 size: 15 residues. The CDR3 coding sequence is TGTGCCTGGAGCCCGCGACTGGGGGCGTCTTCACCCCTCCACTTT. Its translation: CAWSPRLGASSPLHF.

Concerning this clone itself: Relative to the germline gene, one junction end is altered; a read error may explain this. The chain joins TRBV28 to TRBJ2-7; TRBD1 agrees at 7 bases. The CDR3 runs to 15 residues. The germline V gene encodes CDR1 MDHEN and CDR2 SYDVKM. The CDR3 region is CASSLLAGGRYGQYF. The CDR3 nucleotides are TGTGCCAGCAGTTTATTGGCAGGGGGTAGATACGGGCAGTACTTC.

The V gene is TRBV19, the J gene TRBJ1-4, with TRBD1 matching 7 bases. The germline V gene has CDR1 LNHDA and CDR2 SQIVND (reference sequence). Losses at the gene ends were 3 bases for V and 8 bases for J; bases not matched to a gene: 6. CDR3 size: 14 residues. The CDR3: CASSIRGGNEKLFF. Here the CDR3 DNA reads TGTGCCAGTAGTATCCGAGGGGGCAACGAAAAACTGTTTTTT.

CDR3 sequence reads: CASSKTGLAGQFNEQFF. As DNA, the CDR3 is TGTGCCAGCAGCAAGACCGGACTAGCGGGACAGTTCAATGAGCAGTTCTTC. J is TRBJ2-1 and V is TRBV7-3; the match to TRBD2 covers 12 bases. The V segment lost 5 bases and the J segment 6 bases; nucleotides outside the gene matches: 11. From germline, CDR1 is SGHTA and CDR2 FQGTGA. This CDR3 is 17 amino acids long. Full variable domain (remainder filled in from reference TRBV7-3 and TRBJ2-1): GAGVSQTPSNKVTEKGKYVELRCDPISGHTALYWYRQSLGQGPEFLIYFQGTGAADDSGLPNDRFFAVRPEGSVSTLKIQRTERGDSAVYLCASSKTGLAGQFNEQFFGPGTRLTVL.

The V and J genes are TRBV16 and TRBJ2-7; 7 bases fit TRBD1. CDR1 is KGHSY and CDR2 is FQNENV in the germline V gene. The CDR3 runs to 15 residues. With 4 bases clipped from V and 1 base from J, the junction kept 7 bases outside the gene matches. The CDR3 nucleotides are TGTGCCAGCAGCCCACCGGGGACAGCTTCCTACGAGCAGTACTTC. Protein: CASSPPGTASYEQYF.

The rearrangement joins TRBV4-1 to TRBJ1-1; 7 nucleotides align to TRBD1. Germline assignment: CDR1 MGHRA and CDR2 YSYEKL. With V trimmed by 4 bases and J by 3 bases, 17 bases remained unmatched. This CDR3 contains 18 residues. CDR3 loop: CASSPVIQTGLGDTEAFF. In DNA form, the CDR3 reads TGCGCCAGCAGCCCCGTAATCCAGACAGGGTTGGGGGACACTGAAGCTTTCTTT.

This clone was recorded at least ten times. The chain links TRBV28 to TRBJ2-1, with 10 nucleotides matching TRBD1. Germline-derived CDR1 and CDR2 are MDHEN and SYDVKM. The ends lost 6 bases at V and 6 bases at J; junction bases unmatched: 11. There are 16 residues in the CDR3. CDR3 region: CASSRHRTGGGNEQFF. CDR3 DNA: TGTGCCAGCAGCCGACACCGGACAGGGGGAGGCAATGAGCAGTTCTTC.